This section outlines one T cell receptor beta chain sequence together with its context. This record belongs to a study of Tregs in tolerant kidney transplant recipients. The repertoire was sequenced with immunoSEQ multiplex PCR; TCRdb's copy has only in-frame clones and lacks some. The sample carries about 110,000 clones, 90% recorded once. In germline, CDR1 is SEHNR, CDR2 FQNEAQ (reference sequence). J gave up 6 bases and V 4 bases, and 3 bases lay outside the gene matches. This CDR3 has 13 residues. The specimen comprised CD4+ T cells from blood, sampled before the transplant. This sequence joins TRBV7-9 and TRBJ1-3; TRBD1 agrees at 7 bases. The receptor's source is a human donor who received a combined kidney and bone marrow transplant. This chain's CDR3 is CASSSGQTNTIYF. The CDR3 DNA reads as TGTGCCAGCAGCTCGGGACAGACAAACACCATATATTTT.